The 14 T cell receptor beta chains below were found in one sample sequenced in a study of blood T cell repertoires in COVID-19. Data came from immunoSEQ multiplex PCR; TCRdb stores just in-frame clones and leaves some out. The sample shows about 50,000 clones, 89% of them seen only once. Sequenced: peripheral blood. The source of these receptors is a human donor in a cohort sampled during active COVID-19.

The chain has TRBV7-2 and TRBJ2-7; D may be TRBD2 (5 bases). CDR3 length: 12 residues. Germline values: CDR1 SGHTA, CDR2 FQGNSA. Trimming shortened V by 3 bases and J by 4 bases, and 7 bases separated the two germline ends. CDR3 DNA: TGTGCCAGCAGCTTGGACTTATACGAGCAGTACTTC. This codes for CASSLDLYEQYF. The whole variable domain, remainder taken from reference TRBV7-2 and TRBJ2-7, is GAGVSQSPSNKVTEKGKDVELRCDPISGHTALYWYRQSLGQGLEFLIYFQGNSAPDKSGLPSDRFSAERTGGSVSTLTIQRTQQEDSAVYLCASSLDLYEQYFGPGTRLTVT.

The rearrangement uses TRBV5-6 and TRBJ2-7; 10 bases align to TRBD2. CDR1 and CDR2 from the germline V gene are SGHDT and YYEEEE. The V segment lost 5 bases and the J segment 3 bases; nucleotides outside the gene matches: 17. This CDR3 spans 18 amino acids. The CDR3 region has the DNA TGTGCCAGCAGTCTAAGTTGGGAAACACTAGCGGGGAACTACGAGCAGTACTTC. Translation gives CASSLSWETLAGNYEQYF.

The V and J genes are TRBV9 and TRBJ2-7; 9 positions match TRBD1. The CDR3 is 15 amino acids. The V and J ends lost 3 bases and 3 bases, in that order; junction bases with no gene match: 7. In germline, CDR1 is SGDLS, CDR2 YYNGEE. CDR3 DNA sequence: TGTGCCAGCAGCGCAGGACAGGGGCCGGTCTACGAGCAGTACTTC. Encoded protein: CASSAGQGPVYEQYF.

CDR3 residues: CASSPLQGNRGLSYGYTF. CDR3 nucleotide sequence: TGTGCCAGCTCACCACTACAAGGGAACAGGGGGCTGAGCTATGGCTACACCTTC. The chain employs TRBV18 and TRBJ1-2, with 9 nucleotides matching TRBD1. Trimming took 1 base from V and 4 from J; bases not matched to a gene: 13. CDR3 length equals 18 residues. In germline, CDR1 is KGHSH, CDR2 LQKENI.

This chain joins TRBV6-5 and TRBJ2-7; tentative D call: TRBD2 (7 bases). The CDR3 contains 16 residues. V was clipped by 2 bases and J by 3 bases, with 17 bases between them. Germline V CDR1 and CDR2: MNHEY, SVGAGI. CDR3 bases: TGTGCCAGCAGTTACAGGGGATCGGGGGGCCGCTACGAGCAGTACTTC. Translating it yields CASSYRGSGGRYEQYF.

The genes are TRBV2 and TRBJ2-4; D might be TRBD2 (6 bases). There are 17 residues in the CDR3. Germline loops: CDR1 SNHLY, CDR2 FYNNEI. Between the trimmed V and J ends, which lost 4 bases and 0 bases, there was a span of 16 bases. The CDR3 region is CASSVGSGGLAKNIQYF. The DNA for the CDR3 is TGTGCCAGCAGTGTTGGTAGCGGCGGATTAGCCAAAAACATTCAGTACTTC. The full variable domain, rest sourced from reference TRBV2 and TRBJ2-4, is EPEVTQTPSHQVTQMGQEVILRCVPISNHLYFYWYRQILGQKVEFLVSFYNNEISEKSEIFDDQFSVERPDGSNFTLKIRSTKLEDSAMYFCASSVGSGGLAKNIQYFGAGTRLSVL.

The genes are TRBV7-8 and TRBJ2-7, with D possibly being TRBD2 (5 bases). Deletions cut 3 bases from V and 2 bases from J, with 11 bases between. The CDR3 is made up of 14 amino acids. Germline CDR1 reads SGHVS; CDR2 reads FQNEAQ. The CDR3 region is CASSFTGVPYEQYF. The CDR3 DNA sequence: TGTGCCAGCAGCTTTACCGGGGTCCCCTACGAGCAGTACTTC.

The chain links TRBV5-4 to TRBJ2-3; 9 bases align to TRBD1. Trimming took 4 bases from V and 0 from J; bases not matched to a gene: 3. The CDR3 contains 15 residues. Per germline, CDR1 SGHNT and CDR2 YYREEE (reference sequence). CDR3 in DNA: TGTGCCAGCAGCGGACAGGGGTGGAGCACAGATACGCAGTATTTT. Protein product: CASSGQGWSTDTQYF.

The J gene is TRBJ2-5, the V gene TRBV4-1; D gene unclear. Trimming left V 0 bases short and J 5 bases short, with 19 bases between. Germline loops: CDR1 MGHRA, CDR2 YSYEKL. The CDR3 has 17 amino acids. CDR3 sequence (DNA): TGCGCCAGCAGCCAAGATAGAGAAGGAGTTCGAAGGGAGACCCAGTACTTC. Encoded protein: CASSQDREGVRRETQYF.

This clone was observed once. This chain links TRBV11-2 with TRBJ1-2; D possibly corresponds to TRBD1 (5 bases). V lost 2 bases and J lost 2, with 6 bases in between. The CDR3 is 13 amino acids. Germline-derived CDR1 and CDR2 are SGHAT and FQNNGV. Here the CDR3 reads CASSLNRNYGYTF. CDR3 DNA sequence: TGTGCCAGCAGCTTAAACAGGAACTATGGCTACACCTTC.

The chain combines TRBV14 with TRBJ2-1, with D possibly being TRBD2 (5 bases). The CDR3 loop spans 15 amino acids. Germline assignment: CDR1 SGHDN and CDR2 FVKESK. Trimming took off 5 bases at V and 3 bases at J, with 14 bases between the two ends. The CDR3 DNA reads TGTGCCAGCAGCGCCGCCAATCGGGGCTACAATGAGCAGTTCTTC. Its translation: CASSAANRGYNEQFF.

This chain uses TRBV11-3 with TRBJ2-1, with 7 bases aligning to TRBD2. V gave up 1 base and J gave up 4 bases; unmatched junction bases: 7. Germline V gene sequence: CDR1 SGHNT, CDR2 YENEEA. The CDR3 loop spans 16 amino acids. CDR3 nucleotide sequence: TGTGCCAGCAGCTTAGCTTTCGGCGGGGGTTACAATGAGCAGTTCTTC. Its translation is CASSLAFGGGYNEQFF. Supplemented by reference TRBV11-3 and TRBJ2-1, the full variable domain reads EAGVVQSPRYKIIEKKQPVAFWCNPISGHNTLYWYLQNLGQGPELLIRYENEEAVDDSQLPKDRFSAERLKGVDSTLKIQPAELGDSAVYLCASSLAFGGGYNEQFFGPGTRLTVL.

The chain carries TRBV6-5 and TRBJ2-7; TRBD1 might be the D (6 bases). The CDR3 extends over 15 amino acids. Germline CDR1 reads MNHEY; CDR2 reads SVGAGI. The V end lost 7 bases, the J end lost 2 bases, and 18 bases lay between the germline ends. This CDR3 is CASTRGAQGPYEQYF. The CDR3 coding sequence is TGTGCCAGCACCCGAGGAGCCCAGGGGCCCTACGAGCAGTACTTC.

The chain recombines TRBV25-1 with TRBJ2-5; 9 bases are a match to TRBD2. In germline, CDR1 is MGHDK, CDR2 SYGVNS. The CDR3 has 16 residues. The V segment lost 7 bases and the J segment 5 bases; nucleotides outside the gene matches: 14. CDR3 loop: CASKVPGRGGLETQYF. The CDR3, as DNA: TGTGCCAGCAAGGTACCCGGGCGGGGGGGCTTGGAGACCCAGTACTTC.